This T cell receptor beta chain was recorded in a study of cytomegalovirus exposure and HLA in healthy donors. A multiplex PCR was run with 60 Vbeta primers and 13 Jbeta primers. Some clones are missing from TCRdb's copy, which holds only in-frame ones; the method was immunoSEQ multiplex PCR. The data include just under 90,000 clones; the top ten clones carry roughly 6%. Trimming left V 7 bases short and J 1 base short, with 10 bases between. The germline V gene encodes CDR1 MDHEN and CDR2 SYDVKM. The CDR3 spans 13 residues. This chain joins TRBV28 and TRBJ2-5; TRBD2 is a possible D gene (6 bases). The material sequenced was PBMCs. The source is a girl aged 10 to 17 in good health and CMV-seropositive. The CDR3 protein is CASTGGGQETQYF. As DNA, the CDR3 is TGTGCCAGCACTGGGGGAGGCCAAGAGACCCAGTACTTC.